This T cell receptor (beta chain) was sequenced for a study of CD8+CD57+ T cells in acquired aplastic anemia. At the level of the study: The DNA of sorted CD4+ and CD8+ cells averaged 3.2 ug. Overall study findings and caveats: Patients and controls shared 25 to 30 CD8+ CDR3 sequences, which appeared highly expressed in patients and within their immunodominant clones.

CDR3 length: 18 amino acids. Germline CDR1 is SGHRS and CDR2 is YFSETQ. The J segment lost 1 base and the V segment lost 3 bases, leaving 7 bases of the junction unmatched. The patients chosen for sequencing had shown expansion of CD8+CD57+ cells (detected by flow cytometry). Patients had received no therapy at the time of blood sampling. The template used for profiling TCR beta VDJ and CDR3 was genomic DNA. TCRdb reprocessed the reads with MiXCR, giving one entry per CDR3 protein. The sample includes 100,000 to 150,000 distinct CDR3 sequences, 30% to 45% of them seen just once. With regard to this clonotype: The antigen is not known.

The receptor comes from a human donor with aplastic anemia. This rearrangement joins TRBV5-1 to TRBJ2-3, with 14 bases lining up with TRBD2. The material sequenced was sorted CD4+, CD8+, or CD8+CD57+ T cells (not recorded which) from PBMCs. CDR3 bases: TGCGCCAGCAGCTATAGACTAGCGGGGGGGCTCGGCACAGATACGCAGTATTTT. Translation gives CASSYRLAGGLGTDTQYF.